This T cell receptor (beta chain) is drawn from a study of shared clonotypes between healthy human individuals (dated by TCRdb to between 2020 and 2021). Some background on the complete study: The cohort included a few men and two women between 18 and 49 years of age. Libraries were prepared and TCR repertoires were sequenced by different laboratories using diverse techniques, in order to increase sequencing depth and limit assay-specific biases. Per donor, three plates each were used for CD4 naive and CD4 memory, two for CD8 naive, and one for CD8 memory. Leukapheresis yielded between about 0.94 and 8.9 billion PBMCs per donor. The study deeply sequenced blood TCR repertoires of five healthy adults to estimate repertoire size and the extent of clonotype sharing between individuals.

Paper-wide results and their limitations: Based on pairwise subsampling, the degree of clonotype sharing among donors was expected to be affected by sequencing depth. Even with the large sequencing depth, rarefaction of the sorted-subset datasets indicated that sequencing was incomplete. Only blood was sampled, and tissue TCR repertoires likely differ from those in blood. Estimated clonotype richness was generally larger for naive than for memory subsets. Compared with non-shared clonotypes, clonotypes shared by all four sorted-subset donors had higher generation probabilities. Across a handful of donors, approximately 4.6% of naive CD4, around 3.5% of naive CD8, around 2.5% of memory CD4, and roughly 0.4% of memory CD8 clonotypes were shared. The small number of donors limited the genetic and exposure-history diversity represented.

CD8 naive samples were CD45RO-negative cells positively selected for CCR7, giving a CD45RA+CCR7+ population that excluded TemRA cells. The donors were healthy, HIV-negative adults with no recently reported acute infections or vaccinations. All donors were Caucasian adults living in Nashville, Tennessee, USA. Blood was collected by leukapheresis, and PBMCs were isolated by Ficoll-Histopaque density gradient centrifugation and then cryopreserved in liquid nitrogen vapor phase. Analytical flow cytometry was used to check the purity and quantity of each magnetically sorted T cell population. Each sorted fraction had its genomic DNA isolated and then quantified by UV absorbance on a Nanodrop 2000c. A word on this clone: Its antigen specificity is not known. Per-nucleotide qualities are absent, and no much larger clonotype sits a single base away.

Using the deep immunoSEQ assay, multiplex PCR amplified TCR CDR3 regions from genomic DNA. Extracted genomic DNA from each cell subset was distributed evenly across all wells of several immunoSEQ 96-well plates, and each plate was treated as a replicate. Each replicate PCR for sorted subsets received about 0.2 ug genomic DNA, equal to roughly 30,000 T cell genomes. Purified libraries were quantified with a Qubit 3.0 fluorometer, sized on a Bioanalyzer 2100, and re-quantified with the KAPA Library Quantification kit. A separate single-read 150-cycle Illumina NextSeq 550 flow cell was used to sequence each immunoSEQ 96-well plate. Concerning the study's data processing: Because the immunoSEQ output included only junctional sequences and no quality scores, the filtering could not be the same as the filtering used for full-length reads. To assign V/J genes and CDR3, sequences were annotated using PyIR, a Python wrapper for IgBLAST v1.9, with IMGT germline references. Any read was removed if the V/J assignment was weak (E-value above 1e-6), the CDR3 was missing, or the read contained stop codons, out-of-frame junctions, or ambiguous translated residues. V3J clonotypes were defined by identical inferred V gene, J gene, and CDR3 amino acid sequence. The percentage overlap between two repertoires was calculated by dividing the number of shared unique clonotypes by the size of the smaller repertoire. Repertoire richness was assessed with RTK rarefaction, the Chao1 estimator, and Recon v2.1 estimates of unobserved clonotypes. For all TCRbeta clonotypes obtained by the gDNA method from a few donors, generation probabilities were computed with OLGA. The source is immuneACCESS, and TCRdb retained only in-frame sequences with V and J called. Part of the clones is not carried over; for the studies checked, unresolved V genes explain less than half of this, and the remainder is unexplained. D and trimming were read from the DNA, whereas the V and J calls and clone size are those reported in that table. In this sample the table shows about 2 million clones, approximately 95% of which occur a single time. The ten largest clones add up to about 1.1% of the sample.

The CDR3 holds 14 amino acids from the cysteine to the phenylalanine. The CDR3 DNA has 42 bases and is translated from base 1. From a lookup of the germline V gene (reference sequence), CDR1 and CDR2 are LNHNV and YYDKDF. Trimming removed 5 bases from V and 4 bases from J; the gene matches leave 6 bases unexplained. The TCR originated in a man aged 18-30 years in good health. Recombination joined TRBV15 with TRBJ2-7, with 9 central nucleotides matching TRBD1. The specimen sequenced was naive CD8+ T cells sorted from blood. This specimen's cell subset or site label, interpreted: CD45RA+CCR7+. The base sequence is TGTGCCACCAGCCCGCCGGACAGGGGTTACGAGCAGTACTTC. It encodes CATSPPDRGYEQYF.